This T cell receptor beta chain was recorded in a study of blood T cell repertoires in COVID-19 (dated by TCRdb to 2020 to 2022). Study-wide context: Samples covering the acute and convalescent phases of COVID-19 were provided by collaborators in the United States, Italy and Spain. The material from the prospective study consisted of cDNA or gDNA derived from T cells, B-cell-depleted T cells, or PBMCs. The dataset comprised deeply sampled blood TCRbeta repertoires from subjects exposed to, actively infected with, or recovered from COVID-19. The repertoires were released in a freely available public database intended as a resource for research on the immune response to SARS-CoV-2. The samples were drawn from two sources: the first 160 participants of the ongoing ImmuneRACE study, and fewer than 1,500 subjects contributed by 6 global collaborators. Nearly every sample came with metadata listing a de-identified subject ID, COVID-19 status, age in years and sex. Where available, HLA class I and class II types were obtained from metadata supplied by the sample provider rather than from assay-based typing. Study-level results and caveats: The quantity of clinical and demographic metadata differed by source and by participant and was supplied without curation.

V and J are trimmed by 4 bases and 4 bases, and the gene matches miss 4 bases of the junction. Taken from cysteine to phenylalanine, the CDR3 has 14 residues. CDR3 DNA only is kept here, 42 bases in frame from base 1. CDR1 ENHRY and CDR2 SYGVKD were looked up in the germline V gene. TCRbeta CDR3 regions were amplified from genomic DNA using the immunoSEQ Assay, a bias-controlled multiplex PCR. Under the source paper's analysis protocol: The number of nucleated cells in each sample was estimated by amplification of reference gene primers within the assay. To quantify the absolute abundance of each unique TCRbeta CDR3 rearrangement, sequence reads were collapsed and filtered. Productive Simpson clonality was computed per sample as the square root of Simpson's diversity index over productive rearrangements. TCRdb obtained this table from immuneACCESS and retained in-frame rearrangements with V and J assigned. These tables miss some clones; where compared with another copy, unresolved V genes account for less than half of the shortfall, and the remainder is unexplained. For V, J and clone size, that table is used; D and trimming come from the DNA. A total of about 130,000 clones appear in this sample, around 80% of them only once. Of the sample, 3.8% is held by the ten largest clones.

Note on this clone: Which antigen it targets is not known. Base-call qualities are not available, and no considerably larger clone is one nucleotide away.

Whole blood was collected in K2EDTA tubes by collaborating institutions according to the institutions' own protocols. For TCRbeta analysis, collaborator samples were shipped as frozen whole blood, as isolated PBMCs, or as DNA extracted from either sample type. This sequence originates from a woman in her 50s with acute or convalescent COVID-19. The receptor chain draws on TRBV10-3 and TRBJ2-7, with 10 bases matching TRBD2. The sequenced sample consisted of peripheral blood. The DNA is TGTGCCATCAGTGCTAAGCGGGAGGGGTACGAGCAGTACTTC. This sequence encodes CAISAKREGYEQYF.